The sequence of this T cell receptor (beta chain) was determined in a study of PD-1 blockade in classical Hodgkin lymphoma. Points from the study as a whole: Relative to healthy donors, newly diagnosed patients reportedly had lower baseline TCR diversity, which was reported as lower still in relapsed/refractory patients.

As regards this clone: What it recognizes is unknown.

The repertoire was sequenced with immunoSEQ multiplex PCR; TCRdb's copy has only in-frame clones and lacks some. The sample yields 25,000 to 35,000 clones, about 72% seen once. V lost 0 bases and J lost 0; bases outside the gene matches: 17. Germline V gene sequence: CDR1 SGDLS, CDR2 YYNGEE. CDR3 length: 20 amino acids. Specified time point: cycle 4 day 1 (C4D1), after 6 weeks of nivolumab. With no exception, relapse followed autologous stem cell transplantation in all patients, and brentuximab vedotin exposure varied. This chain connects TRBV9 to TRBJ1-2, with TRBD1 identical over 7 bases. The sample was peripheral blood mononuclear cells (PBMCs), taken before the fourth cycle of nivolumab. This receptor was obtained from a human donor with classical Hodgkin lymphoma. CDR3 sequence: CASSVDSRGIQGHSNYGYTF. CDR3 DNA: TGTGCCAGCAGCGTAGATTCAAGGGGGATACAGGGGCATTCTAACTATGGCTACACCTTC.